Below, 28 T cell receptor beta chains from the same sample are listed, as sequenced in a study of Ad26.COV2.S vaccination and SARS-CoV-2 variants. The treatment here: about 20 received Ad26.COV2.S at low or high dose, single or two shots; 5 received placebo; per-sample allocation not given. Day 63 after the first injection of vaccine or placebo was the sampling time. Measured with immunoSEQ multiplex PCR; TCRdb has only the in-frame clones, and not every one. The table includes some 480,000 clones, about 83% detected once. This specimen was peripheral blood, taken in a trial of Ad26.COV2.S vaccine versus placebo. These receptors all come from a person aged 18-60 years who received the Ad26.COV2.S COVID-19 vaccine or a placebo.

This chain uses TRBV7-8 with TRBJ1-2; D may be TRBD1 (5 bases). The ends were cut back, 0 bases at V and 4 bases at J, with 18 bases in the middle. Germline loops: CDR1 SGHVS, CDR2 FQNEAQ. The CDR3 covers 17 residues. The chain's CDR3 is CASSLAAQGALGYGYTF. CDR3 coding DNA: TGTGCCAGCAGCTTAGCAGCCCAAGGGGCGTTAGGCTATGGCTACACCTTC.

The chain is built from TRBV5-6 and TRBJ2-1, with 11 positions matching TRBD2. Trimming removed 3 bases from V and 4 bases from J; junction bases left unmatched: 3. Per germline, CDR1 SGHDT and CDR2 YYEEEE. There are 15 residues in the CDR3. CDR3 in DNA: TGTGCCAGCAGCTCACGACTAGCGGGGTACAATGAGCAGTTCTTC. Translating it yields CASSSRLAGYNEQFF.

The rearrangement joins TRBV18 to TRBJ2-1, with D unclear. V was clipped by 6 bases and J by 2 bases, with 2 bases between them. The CDR3 is 11 amino acids. CDR1 is KGHSH, CDR2 LQKENI, per germline. The DNA of the CDR3 is TGTGCCAGCTCCCCCTACAATGAGCAGTTCTTC. Its translation: CASSPYNEQFF.

Details on this clone: The junction departs from the called germline gene at one end, perhaps through a read error. The chain carries TRBV29-1 and TRBJ2-1; a weak D match, TRBD2 (5 bases). Germline CDR1 reads SQVTM; CDR2 reads ANQGSEA. There are 12 residues in the CDR3. The chain's CDR3 is CVGGFMDNEQFF. The CDR3 DNA follows: TGTGTGGGCGGGTTTATGGACAATGAGCAGTTCTTC.

V usage is TRBV7-2 and J usage is TRBJ2-1; D is uncertain. CDR3 size: 15 residues. V was shortened by 1 base and J by 5 bases, with 12 bases between the two germline ends. The germline gives CDR1 SGHTA, CDR2 FQGNSA. For the CDR3, the DNA is TGTGCCAGCAGCTTAGGTAGGCCTTTGGACAATGAGCAGTTCTTC. Translation gives CASSLGRPLDNEQFF.

This clone is a singleton in its sample. The V call is TRBV18, the J call TRBJ1-1; D uncertain. CDR1 is KGHSH and CDR2 is LQKENI in the germline V gene. The CDR3 spans 13 residues. Trimming removed 6 bases at V and 4 bases at J, with 12 bases between. CDR3 DNA: TGTGCCAGCTCCGGGCGGTGGGGCACTGAAGCTTTCTTT. This gives the protein CASSGRWGTEAFF.

This CDR3 reads CASVSGRAAGELFF. CDR3 nucleotides: TGTGCCAGTGTTAGCGGGAGGGCCGCCGGGGAGCTGTTTTTT. This chain connects TRBV19 to TRBJ2-2; the match to TRBD2 covers 11 bases. From germline, CDR1 is LNHDA and CDR2 SQIVND (reference sequence). Trimming at V came to 8 bases and at J to 6 bases, leaving 5 bases not matched to a gene. The CDR3 loop spans 14 amino acids.

CDR3 sequence (DNA): TGCGCCAGCAGGAGAGGGGGTCGGGGAATCTACGAGCAGTACTTC. Translation gives CASRRGGRGIYEQYF. The chain uses TRBV5-1 and TRBJ2-7; weak D call: TRBD1 (6 bases). In germline, CDR1 is SGHRS, CDR2 YFSETQ. Trimming took off 5 bases at V and 3 bases at J, with 18 bases between the two ends. The CDR3 spans 15 residues.

The gene calls are TRBV19 and TRBJ2-5; perhaps TRBD2 as D (6 bases). The CDR3 runs to 14 residues. Germline-derived CDR1 and CDR2 are LNHDA and SQIVND (reference sequence). V gave up 6 bases and J gave up 4 bases, with 15 bases separating them. In DNA, the CDR3 is TGTGCCAGTAGCCTCGCGGGGACTTCAGAGACCCAGTACTTC. Translation gives CASSLAGTSETQYF.

This sequence joins TRBV6-1 and TRBJ2-3; TRBD2 might be the D (7 bases). Germline CDR1 MNHNS, CDR2 SASEGT. There are 16 residues in the CDR3. V was pared by 2 bases and J by 0 bases, with 12 bases between. CDR3 region: CASSEIRGGSTDTQYF. The CDR3 region has the DNA TGTGCCAGCAGTGAAATAAGGGGGGGGAGCACAGATACGCAGTATTTT.

V and J are TRBV6-5 and TRBJ1-4; 7 bases fit TRBD1. Trimming took 2 bases from V and 4 from J; bases not matched to a gene: 4. CDR3 length: 15 residues. Per germline, CDR1 MNHEY and CDR2 SVGAGI. The CDR3 DNA follows: TGTGCCAGCAGTTACCGAGGGACAGTTAATGAAAAACTGTTTTTT. Amino acid sequence: CASSYRGTVNEKLFF.

This clone has just one count. The gene calls are TRBV7-6 and TRBJ2-2; D could derive from TRBD1 or TRBD2 (5 bases each). The CDR3 contains 13 residues. The V end was cut by 5 bases, the J end by 5 bases, with 9 bases between. CDR1 SGHVS and CDR2 FNYEAQ come from the germline V gene. CDR3 DNA: TGTGCCAGCAGCCCGGGGCCGACCGGGGAGCTGTTTTTT. Its protein is CASSPGPTGELFF.

CDR3 amino acids: CASSRNLAGGTGELFF. Here the CDR3 DNA reads TGTGCCAGCAGCCGGAACTTAGCGGGGGGTACCGGGGAGCTGTTTTTT. This chain uses TRBV3-1 (or the pseudogene TRBV3-2) with TRBJ2-2, with TRBD2 matching 10 bases. This CDR3 has 16 amino acids. Germline V gene lookup returns CDR1 LGHDT and CDR2 YNNKEL (reference sequence). V lost 4 bases, J lost 5 bases, and 7 bases stayed unmatched.

With respect to this clone: The same CDR3 is also encoded by other DNA sequences in this sample. The V and J genes are TRBV5-1 and TRBJ2-1; 8 bases align to TRBD2. The CDR3 is made up of 15 amino acids. V trimming: 1 base; J trimming: 3 bases; junction bases outside the gene matches: 3. Germline CDR1 is SGHRS and CDR2 is YFSETQ. For the CDR3, the DNA is TGCGCCAGCAGCTTGTCGGGAGGGAGCTACAATGAGCAGTTCTTC. Its protein product is CASSLSGGSYNEQFF.

This chain links TRBV5-1 with TRBJ1-1; 11 nucleotides match TRBD1. Germline-derived CDR1 and CDR2 are SGHRS and YFSETQ. V shed 3 bases and J 10 bases; nucleotides not matched to a gene: 11. The CDR3 sequence is 15 residues long. This chain's CDR3 is CASSSSGQGAVRAFF. The CDR3 DNA sequence: TGCGCCAGCAGCTCCTCCGGACAGGGGGCAGTTAGAGCTTTCTTT.

The J gene is TRBJ2-1, the V gene TRBV6-2 or TRBV6-3; 10 bases align to TRBD2. V lost 1 base to trimming and J lost 8 bases; unmatched junction nucleotides: 5. Germline-derived CDR1 and CDR2 are MNHEY and SVGEGT. The CDR3 is 15 residues long. The CDR3 region is CASSYYPSGSDEQFF. For the CDR3, the DNA is TGTGCCAGCAGTTACTACCCTAGCGGGAGTGATGAGCAGTTCTTC.

This clone appeared a single time. The sample has other DNA sequences that encode this CDR3 too. The chain uses TRBV19 and TRBJ1-1; TRBD1 matches at 9 bases. The CDR3 is made up of 13 amino acids. The ends lost 7 bases at V and 5 bases at J; junction bases unmatched: 5. CDR1 and CDR2 from the germline V gene are LNHDA and SQIVND (reference sequence). CDR3 region: CASTDRGNTEAFF. The DNA for the CDR3 is TGTGCCAGTACTGACAGGGGGAATACTGAAGCTTTCTTT.

The rearrangement links TRBV6-5 to TRBJ2-7; 8 positions agree with TRBD2. The germline V gene encodes CDR1 MNHEY and CDR2 SVGAGI. CDR3 length: 13 residues. V was pared by 7 bases and J by 6 bases, with 8 bases of the junction left unmatched. This CDR3 reads CASTSGFLGEQYF. CDR3 sequence (DNA): TGTGCCAGCACTAGCGGGTTCCTGGGCGAGCAGTACTTC.

This clone was seen just once. This sequence joins TRBV7-9 and TRBJ1-2, with D perhaps matching TRBD1 (6 bases). Trimming pared 1 base from V and 6 bases from J, leaving 9 bases between. Germline CDR1 SEHNR, CDR2 FQNEAQ (reference sequence). CDR3 length: 13 amino acids. The CDR3 region is CASSLVGGNGYTF. CDR3 coding DNA: TGTGCCAGCAGCTTAGTGGGGGGCAATGGCTACACCTTC.

The chain links TRBV3-1 (or the pseudogene TRBV3-2) to TRBJ2-7, with D possibly being TRBD2 (6 bases). The CDR3 is 15 amino acids. V lost 7 bases and J 1 base, leaving 17 bases between the germline ends. The V gene's germline CDR1 is LGHDT and CDR2 YNNKEL (reference sequence). CDR3 loop: CASTITGLISYEQYF. For the CDR3, the DNA is TGTGCCAGCACCATCACTGGACTAATTTCCTACGAGCAGTACTTC.

V usage is TRBV28 and J usage is TRBJ1-6; D unresolved. The CDR3 contains 14 residues. Trimming took 1 base from V and 8 from J, leaving 9 bases between them. Germline V gene lookup returns CDR1 MDHEN and CDR2 SYDVKM. CDR3 sequence (DNA): TGTGCCAGCAGTTTATTAGGGTTGCATTCACCCCTCCACTTT. Translation: CASSLLGLHSPLHF.

The chain employs TRBV28 and TRBJ2-3, with 14 positions matching TRBD2. Losses at the gene ends were 7 bases for V and 9 bases for J; bases not matched to a gene: 12. This CDR3 has 16 amino acids. Germline CDR1 is MDHEN and CDR2 is SYDVKM. The CDR3 spells CASTRTGTSGSLTQYF. DNA for the CDR3: TGTGCCAGCACCCGCACCGGGACTAGCGGGAGTCTGACGCAGTATTTT.

The CDR3: CASSYPQDNTEAFF. In DNA, the CDR3 is TGTGCCAGCAGTTACCCCCAGGATAACACTGAAGCTTTCTTT. This chain uses TRBV6-6 with TRBJ1-1; D remains ambiguous. CDR3 length equals 14 residues. Per the germline V gene, CDR1 is MNHNY and CDR2 is SVGAGI (reference sequence). V lost 2 bases to trimming and J lost 2 bases, with 9 bases between them.

V is TRBV19 and J is TRBJ2-7; TRBD1 aligns across 9 bases. Per germline, CDR1 LNHDA and CDR2 SQIVND (reference sequence). This CDR3 has 14 residues. V lost 5 bases and J lost 4; bases outside the gene matches: 6. CDR3 protein: CASSRDRVGYEQYF. CDR3 nucleotide sequence: TGTGCCAGTAGTCGGGACAGGGTGGGGTACGAGCAGTACTTC.

The chain employs TRBV20-1 and TRBJ2-1, with 7 bases matching TRBD1. CDR1 is DFQATT and CDR2 is SNEGSKA in the germline V gene (reference sequence). The CDR3 has 16 amino acids. V dropped 3 bases and J dropped 0; count of bases not matched to a gene: 8. This CDR3 reads CSASPGQWRSYNEQFF. For the CDR3, the DNA is TGCAGTGCTAGTCCGGGACAGTGGCGCTCCTACAATGAGCAGTTCTTC.

This chain links TRBV4-3 with TRBJ2-1; D is tentatively TRBD1 or TRBD2 (5 bases each). The germline CDR1 and CDR2 sequences are LGHNA and YSLEER. This CDR3 is built from 13 residues. V was clipped by 4 bases and J by 8 bases, with 12 bases between them. Written as DNA, the CDR3 is TGCGCCAGCAGCCGGGGACCCCAATATGAGCAGTTCTTC. The encoded protein is CASSRGPQYEQFF.

The genes are TRBV18 and TRBJ2-3; 9 nucleotides line up with TRBD1. The CDR3 has 17 amino acids. Germline V lookup: CDR1 KGHSH, CDR2 LQKENI. The V gene end was trimmed by 3 bases and the J gene end by 4 bases; junction bases not matched to a gene: 11. The CDR3 DNA reads as TGTGCCAGCTCACCGATAGGGGACAGGGACCGCGCAGATACGCAGTATTTT. Protein sequence: CASSPIGDRDRADTQYF. Full variable domain (rest looked up from reference TRBV18 and TRBJ2-3): NAGVMQNPRHLVRRRGQEARLRCSPMKGHSHVYWYRQLPEEGLKFMVYLQKENIIDESGMPKERFSAEFPKEGPSILRIQQVVRGDSAAYFCASSPIGDRDRADTQYFGPGTRLTVL.

This clone was recorded many times. The genes are TRBV14 and TRBJ1-4; weak D call: TRBD1 (5 bases). Germline assignment: CDR1 SGHDN and CDR2 FVKESK. The CDR3 has 15 amino acids. V was pared by 1 base and J by 8 bases, with 14 bases between. The CDR3: CASSQGGGAREKLFF. The CDR3, as DNA: TGTGCCAGCAGCCAAGGAGGAGGGGCGAGGGAAAAACTGTTTTTT.